This T cell receptor beta chain was found in a study of vaccination effects on CD4 cells after COVID-19 (dated by TCRdb to the early 2020s). For the wider study: Across the study, the median time from the second dose to post-vaccine sampling was 72 days (range 14 to 241). The full study included over 8 COVID-19 convalescent patients and several SARS-CoV-2-naive healthy vaccine recipients. The Oncomine TCR Beta short-read assay on an Illumina iSeq 100 was used to sequence cultures from other donors in the study. SARS-CoV-2 spike-specific CD4+ TCR repertoires from before and after mRNA vaccination were compared in COVID-19 convalescent patients and in infection-naive vaccine recipients. General findings and caveats noted by the study authors: Both infection-induced and vaccine-induced clones contracted markedly at late post-vaccination timepoints, which is consistent with waning T cell responses. Only a small number of convalescent patients were included, and no early post-infection timepoints were available, which limited the study. In healthy vaccine recipients, vaccine-induced clones were almost all SARS-CoV-2 mono-reactive, with only 1 of 255 being cross-reactive with common cold coronaviruses.

Comment on this clone: The antigen it recognizes is unknown. Within one base of it there is no much larger clone, and no base qualities were kept.

To identify antigen-specific CD4+ T cell clonotypes by their expansion, the ViraFEST assay first stimulated PBMC with viral peptide pools and then applied TCR sequencing. After 10 to 11 days of culture, CD4+ T cells were isolated with the EasySep CD4+ T cell isolation kit. Each participant got two doses of an mRNA SARS-CoV-2 vaccine, either BNT162b2 or mRNA-1273. Negative nucleocapsid antibody results before and after vaccination confirmed that the healthy vaccine recipients had no prior SARS-CoV-2 infection. Fewer than 2.5 million PBMC per well were cultured in IMDM with approximately 5% human AB serum, 10 IU/ml IL-2 and gentamicin, plus 10 ug/ml peptides. Half of the culture medium was replaced with fresh IL-2-containing medium on days 3 and 7. Unless noted otherwise, every peptide stimulation condition was cultured in triplicate wells. Using Ficoll-Paque Plus gradient centrifugation, PBMC were separated from whole blood and then either used fresh or cryopreserved at -140C. The spike proteins of SARS-CoV-2 and of the common cold coronaviruses HCoV-NL63, HCoV-OC43 and HCoV-229E were spanned by overlapping peptide pools. The QIAamp micro DNA kit was used to extract genomic DNA from the cultured CD4+ T cells.

Libraries came from the immunoSEQ multiplex PCR assay. DNA from the CD4+ T cells that had been cultured and isolated underwent TCR beta CDR3 sequencing. Per the original workflow: Non-productive TCR sequences were removed and reads were trimmed to the CDR3 region, keeping CDR3s of at least 7 amino acids. Antigen-specific clonotypes were identified using the MANAFEST web app by comparison of expansion in peptide wells against reference cultures. For clones to be considered positive, expansion at FDR<0.05 versus reference and all other wells, an odds ratio above 5, and a frequency above 0.1% in two replicate wells were required. A clonotype was called cross-reactive if it was significantly expanded both in SARS-CoV-2 spike wells and in at least one common cold coronavirus spike condition. CDR3 similarity was assessed by Levenshtein distance using the stringdist R package, and unrooted trees were constructed with ape in R 3.6.1. This immuneACCESS table, as held by TCRdb, lists in-frame sequences with V and J called but not all clones. Of the missing ones, under half trace to an unresolved V gene in checked studies; the others have no known cause. V and J calls plus clone size are reproduced from that table; the DNA served to infer D and trimming. This sample has about 24,000 clones in its table, and 75% to 85% of those were observed once. Roughly 5.7% of the sample comes from the top ten.

The sample in question was CD4+ T cells from PBMCs cultured with SARS-CoV-2 spike peptides, obtained after COVID-19 vaccination. The cell subset or site label here, explained by the study, means: SARS-CoV-2 spike overlapping peptide pool stimulation. The sequence derives from a human donor who received a COVID-19 vaccine. Some clones in this sample may be carry-over from other donors' samples.

The nucleotide sequence reads TGTGCCAGTAGAGACTCCCGCCTGAACACTGAAGCTTTCTTT. It is translated as CASRDSRLNTEAFF. The chain is encoded by TRBV19 joined to TRBJ1-1; the D gene assignment is ambiguous. A distance of 11 bases separates the germline ends of V and J, which lose 6 bases and 0 bases respectively. CDR1 LNHDA and CDR2 SQIVND are derived from the germline V gene (reference sequence). The CDR3 holds 14 amino acids from the cysteine to the phenylalanine. The DNA shown is the 42-base CDR3, in frame from base 1.